This passage covers 16 T cell receptor beta chains from one sample sequenced in a study of T cell responses to AZD1222 COVID-19 vaccine. TCRdb's copy holds only in-frame clones and misses some; the assay was immunoSEQ multiplex PCR. The sample holds over 120,000 clones, 88% seen once. The source was peripheral blood, collected 28 days after the second dose of the MenACWY control vaccine. The receptors stem from an adult who received the MenACWY meningococcal vaccine as a control.

The chain employs TRBV11-2 and TRBJ1-1, with TRBD1 matching over 8 bases. CDR3 length: 15 amino acids. The germline gives CDR1 SGHAT, CDR2 FQNNGV. Losses at the gene ends were 5 bases for V and 0 bases for J; bases not matched to a gene: 5. The CDR3 reads CASSRQGSMNTEAFF. CDR3 sequence (DNA): TGTGCCAGCAGCAGACAGGGGTCTATGAACACTGAAGCTTTCTTT.

The chain combines TRBV10-3 with TRBJ2-7, with 7 bases fitting TRBD2. The CDR3 is made up of 17 amino acids. Germline V gene lookup returns CDR1 ENHRY and CDR2 SYGVKD. The ends lost 0 bases at V and 2 bases at J; junction bases unmatched: 10. CDR3 region: CAISESAGTKAAYEQYF. CDR3 bases: TGTGCCATCAGTGAGTCGGCGGGGACTAAGGCCGCCTACGAGCAGTACTTC.

A single count supports this clone. The chain combines TRBV4-1 with TRBJ2-7; D is unresolved. Germline V gene sequence: CDR1 MGHRA, CDR2 YSYEKL. V was clipped by 1 base and J by 0 bases, with 10 bases between them. The CDR3 is 15 residues long. The CDR3 here is CASSQAMDSSYEQYF. In nucleotides, the CDR3 is TGCGCCAGCAGCCAAGCGATGGATAGCTCCTACGAGCAGTACTTC.

This chain connects TRBV3-1 (or the pseudogene TRBV3-2) to TRBJ1-3; D possibly corresponds to TRBD1 (5 bases). The CDR3 sequence is 20 residues long. Germline lookup yields CDR1 LGHDT and CDR2 YNNKEL (reference sequence). Deletions cut 1 base from V and 0 bases from J, with 22 bases between. As DNA, the CDR3 is TGTGCCAGCAGCCAAGTTTGGCAGGGTACCCCGCGCGTCTCTGGAAACACCATATATTTT. Protein product: CASSQVWQGTPRVSGNTIYF.

CDR3 nucleotide sequence: TGTGCCAGCAGCCAAGTGCGCCCGTCGAACACCGGGGAGCTGTTTTTT. Protein product: CASSQVRPSNTGELFF. The rearrangement joins TRBV14 to TRBJ2-2, with no clear D. With 1 base removed from V and 0 bases from J, the gap between germline ends came to 9 bases. This CDR3 spans 16 amino acids. Germline values: CDR1 SGHDN, CDR2 FVKESK.

The chain recombines TRBV7-2 with TRBJ1-5; the D is unclear. Germline V gene lookup returns CDR1 SGHTA and CDR2 FQGNSA. V was pared by 6 bases and J by 2 bases, with 11 bases between. The CDR3 runs to 14 residues. The CDR3 region has the DNA TGTGCCAGCAGTACTAGGGATGGCAATCAGCCCCAGCATTTT. This codes for CASSTRDGNQPQHF.

The J gene is TRBJ2-1, the V gene TRBV27, with D possibly being TRBD2 (6 bases). V lost 6 bases and J 2 bases, leaving 14 bases between the germline ends. CDR1 MNHEY and CDR2 SMNVEV come from the germline V gene (reference sequence). This CDR3 has 15 residues. This CDR3 is CASSAQGLAYNEQFF. In DNA, the CDR3 is TGTGCCAGCAGCGCCCAGGGACTGGCCTACAATGAGCAGTTCTTC.

This rearrangement joins TRBV2 to TRBJ1-3; D unresolved. CDR1 and CDR2 from the germline V gene are SNHLY and FYNNEI. The CDR3 loop spans 13 amino acids. V was clipped by 7 bases and J by 2 bases, with 9 bases between them. The CDR3 bases are TGTGCCAGCAAGGTTTTCCCTGGAAACACCATATATTTT. Protein sequence: CASKVFPGNTIYF.

The CDR3 bases are TGTGCCAGCAGCCCGGGACGGGGAGTCTACGAGCAGTACTTC. As protein: CASSPGRGVYEQYF. The gene calls are TRBV9 and TRBJ2-7; D might be TRBD1 or TRBD2, each matching 5 bases. The germline V and J ends were trimmed by 4 bases and 3 bases, with 14 bases remaining between them. The CDR3 length is 14 residues. Per germline, CDR1 SGDLS and CDR2 YYNGEE.

The chain uses TRBV19 and TRBJ2-1; unclear D gene. CDR3 length: 12 amino acids. The V and J ends lost 3 bases and 7 bases respectively, with 7 bases between them. The germline V gene encodes CDR1 LNHDA and CDR2 SQIVND (reference sequence). CDR3 region: CASSMLGNEQFF. The CDR3 DNA follows: TGTGCCAGTAGTATGCTTGGGAATGAGCAGTTCTTC.

This chain links TRBV7-2 with TRBJ1-6, with a tentative D call TRBD1 (5 bases). V lost 5 bases to trimming and J lost 7 bases, with 15 bases between them. The CDR3 consists of 15 residues. CDR1 SGHTA and CDR2 FQGNSA come from the germline V gene. In nucleotides, the CDR3 is TGTGCCAGCAGCCGGTGGGACGGAAAAAATTCACCCCTCCACTTT. Amino acid sequence: CASSRWDGKNSPLHF.

This clone has only a few counts. The CDR3, as DNA: TGTGCTAGTGTCCTACAGGGACCTGGAAACACCATATATTTT. This encodes CASVLQGPGNTIYF. This chain joins TRBV12-5 and TRBJ1-3; perhaps TRBD1 as D (6 bases). Trimming took 7 bases from V and 2 from J, leaving 12 bases between them. The germline gives CDR1 LGHNT, CDR2 FRNRAP. This CDR3 comprises 14 residues.

V usage is TRBV5-5 and J usage is TRBJ1-2; TRBD1 matches 8 bases. The ends lost 4 bases at V and 0 bases at J; junction bases unmatched: 8. This CDR3 region has 16 residues. Germline lookup yields CDR1 SGHKS and CDR2 YYEKEE (reference sequence). This chain's CDR3 is CASSMGQVLANYGYTF. In DNA, the CDR3 is TGTGCCAGCAGCATGGGACAGGTTTTAGCTAACTATGGCTACACCTTC.

The table lists this clone with a count of one. V is TRBV4-2 and J is TRBJ1-6; D unclear. The CDR3 is 18 amino acids. Germline CDR1 LGHNA, CDR2 YNFKEQ. Between the trimmed V and J ends, which lost 0 bases and 0 bases, there was a span of 12 bases. CDR3 DNA: TGTGCCAGCAGCCAAGAGGGCAGTTCCAGCTCCTATAATTCACCCCTCCACTTT. This codes for CASSQEGSSSSYNSPLHF.

This clone appeared once. The chain recombines TRBV10-3 with TRBJ1-1, with TRBD1 matching 9 bases. This CDR3 spans 18 amino acids. V shed 6 bases and J 3 bases; nucleotides not matched to a gene: 17. CDR1 and CDR2 from the germline V gene are ENHRY and SYGVKD. The CDR3 DNA follows: TGTGCCATCAGGGCGGGGACAGGGAAGATGGGGAGCTACACTGAAGCTTTCTTT. Residues: CAIRAGTGKMGSYTEAFF.

The chain uses TRBV2 and TRBJ2-3, with a tentative D call TRBD1 (6 bases). The CDR3 contains 14 residues. Germline-derived CDR1 and CDR2 are SNHLY and FYNNEI. Trimming cost V 6 bases and J 7 bases, with 17 bases left between them. The CDR3 spells CASSPSPGQNTQYF. In DNA form, the CDR3 reads TGTGCCAGCAGCCCTTCACCAGGACAGAATACGCAGTATTTT.